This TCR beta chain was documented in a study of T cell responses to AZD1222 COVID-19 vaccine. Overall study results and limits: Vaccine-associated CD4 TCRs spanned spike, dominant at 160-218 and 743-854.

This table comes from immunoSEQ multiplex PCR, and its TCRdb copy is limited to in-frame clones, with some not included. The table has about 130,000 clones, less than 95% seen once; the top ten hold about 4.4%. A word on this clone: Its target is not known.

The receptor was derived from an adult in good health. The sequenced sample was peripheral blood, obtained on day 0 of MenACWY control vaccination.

The CDR3 is CASSLAGGRETQYF. As DNA, the CDR3 is TGTGCCAGCAGCTTAGCGGGAGGGAGGGAGACCCAGTACTTC. The chain employs TRBV7-9 and TRBJ2-5; 7 bases map to TRBD2. This CDR3 region has 14 residues. J gave up 5 bases and V 0 bases, and 3 bases lay outside the gene matches. Germline V gene lookup returns CDR1 SEHNR and CDR2 FQNEAQ (reference sequence).